Presented here are 18 T cell receptor beta chains from one specimen sequenced in a study of blood T cells in healthy people across ages. The second PCR ran about 6 to 11 cycles with a sample-barcoded 5' primer and J-beta primers. Each CDR3 protein is one row after TCRdb ran MiXCR on the 5' RACE reads. The table shows 1.5 million to 2 million distinct CDR3 sequences, with about 49% occurring only once. Sample: blood. The receptors were gathered from a woman in her thirties or forties in good health.

This clonotype occurred a few times. The V call is TRBV5-1, the J call TRBJ2-5; 9 bases fit TRBD2. CDR1 and CDR2 (germline): SGHRS, YFSETQ. Germline trimming cut 4 bases from V and 5 bases from J; bases unmatched to any gene: 6. CDR3 length: 14 amino acids. The CDR3: CASSPKGTSETQYF. The CDR3 DNA reads TGCGCCAGCAGCCCCAAGGGGACTAGCGAGACCCAGTACTTC.

This chain connects TRBV5-1 to TRBJ1-2; no definite D call. Germline-derived CDR1 and CDR2 are SGHRS and YFSETQ. CDR3 size: 13 residues. Trimming shortened V by 4 bases and J by 0 bases, and 7 bases separated the two germline ends. The CDR3 DNA reads as TGCGCCAGCAGCGGGAATACTAACTATGGCTACACCTTC. This gives the protein CASSGNTNYGYTF.

This chain uses TRBV6-2 or TRBV6-3 with TRBJ2-5, with 9 bases identical to TRBD2. The CDR3 runs 15 residues. The J segment lost 5 bases and the V segment lost 2 bases, leaving 6 bases of the junction unmatched. Germline assignment: CDR1 MNHEY and CDR2 SVGEGT. As DNA, the CDR3 is TGTGCCAGCAGTTACCAGCGGGGGGAATGGGAGACCCAGTACTTC. It is translated as CASSYQRGEWETQYF.

The chain employs TRBV7-2 and TRBJ1-2; a weak D match, TRBD1 (6 bases). The CDR3 has 14 residues. Germline lookup yields CDR1 SGHTA and CDR2 FQGNSA. Between the trimmed V and J ends, which lost 5 bases and 13 bases, there was a span of 23 bases. The CDR3 region has the DNA TGTGCCAGCAGCGTAATACAGGGAGGGGAGGTTTGCACCTTC. It specifies CASSVIQGGEVCTF.

The rearrangement uses TRBV7-9 and TRBJ2-3; perhaps TRBD2 as D (5 bases). The germline V gene has CDR1 SEHNR and CDR2 FQNEAQ (reference sequence). Trimming pared 0 bases from V and 2 bases from J, leaving 12 bases between. CDR3 length: 16 amino acids. The CDR3 sequence is CASSLAGLSHTDTQYF. CDR3 coding DNA: TGTGCCAGCAGCTTAGCCGGACTGAGCCACACAGATACGCAGTATTTT.

This chain connects TRBV7-2 to TRBJ2-3; D call uncertain. Trimming removed 3 bases from V and 2 bases from J, with 9 bases in between. Germline CDR1 SGHTA, CDR2 FQGNSA. This CDR3 comprises 14 residues. This chain's CDR3 is CASSFTISTDTQYF. CDR3 nucleotide sequence: TGTGCCAGCAGCTTCACCATCTCCACAGATACGCAGTATTTT.

This rearrangement joins TRBV15 to TRBJ2-6; D call uncertain. V was clipped by 1 base and J by 3 bases, with 4 bases between them. The CDR3 is made up of 14 amino acids. Germline V lookup: CDR1 LNHNV, CDR2 YYDKDF (reference sequence). The CDR3 DNA reads TGTGCCACCAGCAGAGGGATTGGGGCCAACGTCCTGACTTTC. The encoded protein is CATSRGIGANVLTF.

V usage is TRBV5-1 and J usage is TRBJ1-1, with D possibly TRBD1 on 5 matching bases. With 3 bases removed from V and 10 bases from J, the gap between germline ends came to 16 bases. This CDR3 is built from 13 residues. Germline CDR1 SGHRS, CDR2 YFSETQ. This CDR3 reads CASSSTATDGAFF. CDR3 nucleotide sequence: TGCGCCAGCAGCTCGACAGCCACGGACGGAGCTTTCTTT. Combining the CDR3 with reference TRBV5-1 and TRBJ1-1 gives the whole variable domain KAGVTQTPRYLIKTRGQQVTLSCSPISGHRSVSWYQQTPGQGLQFLFEYFSETQRNKGNFPGRFSGRQFSNSRSEMNVSTLELGDSALYLCASSSTATDGAFFGQGTRLTVV.

This sequence joins TRBV7-2 and TRBJ1-5; D call uncertain. Germline values: CDR1 SGHTA, CDR2 FQGNSA. CDR3 length equals 14 residues. The V and J ends lost 1 base and 7 bases respectively, with 11 bases between them. CDR3 DNA: TGTGCCAGCAGCTTAGTTGGGGTCCAGCAGCCCCAGCATTTT. Translating gives CASSLVGVQQPQHF. Using reference TRBV7-2 and TRBJ1-5 for the parts outside the CDR3, the full variable domain is GAGVSQSPSNKVTEKGKDVELRCDPISGHTALYWYRQSLGQGLEFLIYFQGNSAPDKSGLPSDRFSAERTGGSVSTLTIQRTQQEDSAVYLCASSLVGVQQPQHFGDGTRLSIL.

The chain carries TRBV5-1 and TRBJ2-7; D remains ambiguous. The J call may be incorrect, as the DNA end agrees better with TRBJ2-5. Germline CDR1 SGHRS, CDR2 YFSETQ. This CDR3 spans 15 amino acids. The CDR3 protein is CASSLDSGPPGTQYF. The DNA of the CDR3 is TGCGCCAGCAGTCTAGACTCCGGACCCCCGGGGACCCAGTACTTC.

The genes are TRBV29-1 and TRBJ2-3; D unresolved. The CDR3 sequence is 11 residues long. Trimming removed 4 bases from V and 2 bases from J, with 4 bases in between. From germline, CDR1 is SQVTM and CDR2 ANQGSEA. Here the CDR3 DNA reads TGCAGCGTTGGTAACACAGATACGCAGTATTTT. Translation: CSVGNTDTQYF.

This clonotype was detected a few times. This rearrangement joins TRBV29-1 to TRBJ2-5; tentative D call: TRBD1 (5 bases). Trimming cost V 4 bases and J 2 bases, with 11 bases left between them. CDR1 is SQVTM and CDR2 is ANQGSEA in the germline V gene. CDR3 length: 13 amino acids. CDR3 coding DNA: TGCAGCGTTGGCTGGACATTTCAAGAGACCCAGTACTTC. It codes for CSVGWTFQETQYF.

The V call is TRBV6-1, the J call TRBJ2-1; 8 nucleotides align to TRBD2. V shed 1 base and J 7 bases; nucleotides not matched to a gene: 6. Per germline, CDR1 MNHNS and CDR2 SASEGT. CDR3 length: 15 amino acids. The DNA for the CDR3 is TGTGCCAGCAGTGAAGGCGGGGGGCCTGGAAATGAGCAGTTCTTC. This sequence encodes CASSEGGGPGNEQFF.

The chain carries TRBV4-1 and TRBJ2-5; 8 bases line up with TRBD2. CDR3 length: 17 residues. V shed 1 base and J 1 base; nucleotides not matched to a gene: 8. Germline CDR1 reads MGHRA; CDR2 reads YSYEKL. The CDR3 here is CASSQASAGGIQETQYF. CDR3 DNA sequence: TGCGCCAGCAGCCAAGCCTCCGCGGGGGGAATCCAAGAGACCCAGTACTTC.

The chain combines TRBV12-3 or TRBV12-4 with TRBJ2-3; 7 bases map to TRBD2. V was clipped by 7 bases and J by 1 base; unmatched bases: 8. This CDR3 is 15 amino acids long. CDR3 nucleotide sequence: TGTGCCAGCACGCTCCGGGGGGTAGGCACAGATACGCAGTATTTT. This encodes CASTLRGVGTDTQYF.

This clonotype was seen only a few times. This chain links TRBV5-1 with TRBJ2-4; 11 bases agree with TRBD1. With the DNA end fitting TRBJ2-7 better, the J assignment may be wrong. Germline values: CDR1 SGHRS, CDR2 YFSETQ. This CDR3 is built from 13 residues. In DNA form, the CDR3 reads TGCGCCAGCAGCCGGACAGGGGGCTTCGAGCAGTACTTC. Its translation is CASSRTGGFEQYF.

The rearrangement uses TRBV6-6 and TRBJ2-3, with no clear D. Germline V gene data show CDR1 as MNHNY and CDR2 as SVGAGI (reference sequence). CDR3 length: 16 amino acids. V shed 0 bases and J shed 4 bases, with 14 bases lying between them. The CDR3 protein is CASSYSRRNTADTQYF. The CDR3 DNA is TGTGCCAGCAGTTACTCGCGTCGTAACACCGCAGATACGCAGTATTTT.

V gene TRBV28 combines with J gene TRBJ2-7; maybe TRBD2 (6 bases). The germline V gene encodes CDR1 MDHEN and CDR2 SYDVKM. The CDR3 has 16 amino acids. Trimming stripped 6 bases from V and 0 bases from J, with 18 bases between. The CDR3 protein is CASSLGGGYTSYEQYF. CDR3 sequence (DNA): TGTGCCAGCAGCCTCGGGGGAGGCTACACCTCCTACGAGCAGTACTTC.